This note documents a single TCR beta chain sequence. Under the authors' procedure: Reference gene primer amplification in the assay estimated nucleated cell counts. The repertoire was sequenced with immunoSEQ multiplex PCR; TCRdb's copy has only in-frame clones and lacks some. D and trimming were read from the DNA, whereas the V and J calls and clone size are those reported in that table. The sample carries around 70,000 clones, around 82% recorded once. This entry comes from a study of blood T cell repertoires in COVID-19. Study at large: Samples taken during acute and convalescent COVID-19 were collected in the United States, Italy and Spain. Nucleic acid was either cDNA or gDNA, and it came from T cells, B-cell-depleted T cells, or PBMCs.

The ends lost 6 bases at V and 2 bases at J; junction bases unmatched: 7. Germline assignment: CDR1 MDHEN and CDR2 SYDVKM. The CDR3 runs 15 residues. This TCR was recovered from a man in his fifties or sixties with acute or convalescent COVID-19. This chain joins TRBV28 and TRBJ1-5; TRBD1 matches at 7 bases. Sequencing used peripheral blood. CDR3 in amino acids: CASRTGSFGNQPQHF. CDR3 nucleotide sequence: TGTGCCAGCAGGACAGGGAGTTTTGGCAATCAGCCCCAGCATTTT.